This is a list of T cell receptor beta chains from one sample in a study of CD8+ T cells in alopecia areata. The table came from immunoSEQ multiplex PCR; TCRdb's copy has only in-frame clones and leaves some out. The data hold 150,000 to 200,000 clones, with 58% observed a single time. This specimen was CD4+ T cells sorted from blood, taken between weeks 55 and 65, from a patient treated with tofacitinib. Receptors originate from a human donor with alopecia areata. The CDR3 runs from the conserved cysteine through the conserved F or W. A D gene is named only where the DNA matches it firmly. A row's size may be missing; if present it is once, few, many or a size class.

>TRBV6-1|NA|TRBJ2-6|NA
CASQGLGSGANVLTF
TGTGCCAGCCAGGGTCTGGGCTCTGGGGCCAACGTCCTGACTTTC
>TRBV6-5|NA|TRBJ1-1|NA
CASSFPGNTEAFF
TGTGCCAGCAGTTTCCCCGGGAACACTGAAGCTTTCTTT
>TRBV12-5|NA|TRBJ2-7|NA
CASGVQYEQYF
TGTGCTAGTGGTGTCCAGTACGAGCAGTACTTC
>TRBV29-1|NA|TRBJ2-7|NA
CSVGVQGTEQYF
TGCAGCGTTGGTGTACAGGGCACCGAGCAGTACTTC
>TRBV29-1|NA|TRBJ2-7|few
CSVSPIPFYEQYF
TGCAGCGTTTCCCCAATCCCCTTTTACGAGCAGTACTTC
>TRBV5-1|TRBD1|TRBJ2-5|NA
CASSPPTGIETQYF
TGCGCCAGCAGTCCACCGACAGGGATCGAGACCCAGTACTTC
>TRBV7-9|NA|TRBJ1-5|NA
CASSSGVGGNQPQHF
TGTGCCAGCAGCTCAGGGGTAGGGGGCAATCAGCCCCAGCATTTT
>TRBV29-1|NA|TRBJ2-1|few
CSAVLDAGANEQFF
TGCAGCGCCGTATTGGACGCGGGCGCGAATGAGCAGTTCTTC
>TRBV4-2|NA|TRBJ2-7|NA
CASSRAGSGLYEQYF
TGTGCCAGCAGCCGGGCTGGGAGTGGCCTCTACGAGCAGTACTTC
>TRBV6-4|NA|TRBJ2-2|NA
CASSQLSNTGELFF
TGTGCCAGCAGTCAGTTGAGCAACACCGGGGAGCTGTTTTTT
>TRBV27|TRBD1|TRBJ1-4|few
CASSLSMTGPEKLFF
TGTGCCAGCAGTTTATCCATGACAGGGCCCGAAAAACTGTTTTTT
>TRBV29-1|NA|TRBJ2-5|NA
CSVLTGLGETQYF
TGCAGCGTTCTAACAGGGTTGGGAGAGACCCAGTACTTC
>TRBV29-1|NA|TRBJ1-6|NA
CSVAENNNSPLHF
TGCAGCGTTGCGGAGAACAATAATTCACCCCTCCACTTT
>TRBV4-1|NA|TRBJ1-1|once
CASKGKLVGGTEAFF
TGCGCCAGCAAGGGTAAATTAGTGGGTGGCACTGAAGCTTTCTTT
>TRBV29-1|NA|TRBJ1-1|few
CSVVPVRPTEAFF
TGCAGCGTGGTCCCGGTCAGGCCCACTGAAGCTTTCTTT
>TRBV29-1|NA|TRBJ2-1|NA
CSVYGSLPEQFF
TGCAGCGTTTACGGATCACTACCTGAGCAGTTCTTC
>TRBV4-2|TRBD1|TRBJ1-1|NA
CASSQRDRAATEAFF
TGTGCCAGCAGCCAACGGGACAGGGCTGCCACTGAAGCTTTCTTT
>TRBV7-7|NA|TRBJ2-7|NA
CASSRAVGDYEQYF
TGTGCCAGCAGCCGTGCGGTGGGGGACTACGAGCAGTACTTC
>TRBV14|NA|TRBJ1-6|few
CASSQVGLGATLHF
TGTGCCAGCAGCCAAGTGGGGTTGGGGGCCACCCTCCACTTT